This T cell receptor (beta chain) was found in a study of regulatory T cells in long-lasting Graves disease. CDR1 and CDR2 from the germline V gene are MGHRA and YSYEKL. V lost 0 bases to trimming and J lost 4 bases, with 7 bases between them. This CDR3 contains 14 residues. With iRepertoire HTBI primers and Arm-PCR of CDR3 regions, TCR beta libraries were built. TCRdb processed the multiplex PCR reads anew with MiXCR; each CDR3 protein has one entry. The sample has around 400,000 distinct CDR3 sequences; roughly 21% are singletons. Time point described: persistent/refractory GD, antithyroid drugs over 5 years with positive TRAb. PBMC-extracted RNA yielded the TCR library. Investigators report Graves' disease was diagnosed under American Thyroid Association guidelines. The sample holds a few counts of this clonotype. Antigen specificity is unknown. The study's findings and limits: Persistent disease exhibited a predilection for TRBV28, TRBJ1-2 and TRBJ2-5.

This TCR was recovered from a female donor with Graves disease. Sequenced here: peripheral blood mononuclear cells (PBMCs), sampled when the disease was refractory, from a patient treated with antithyroid drugs. The chain combines TRBV4-1 with TRBJ1-5; D ambiguous. CDR3 amino acids: CASSQDSGNQPQHF. As DNA, the CDR3 is TGCGCCAGCAGCCAAGATTCGGGAAATCAGCCCCAGCATTTT.